This is a list of T cell receptor beta chains from one sample in a study of shared clonotypes between healthy human individuals. Assay: immunoSEQ multiplex PCR; the TCRdb copy retains only in-frame clones and omits some. In the table there are some 1,600,000 clones, 95% to 99% of which are singletons. Material: naive CD4+ T cells sorted from blood. The receptors here all came from a man between 25 and 39 years old in good health. CDR3s include the opening cysteine and the closing phenylalanine or tryptophan. A D gene is named only where the DNA matches it firmly. The size entry is marked missing in some rows and otherwise reads once, few, many or a size class.

>.|TRBJ2-3|TRBV29-1|once
CSVEETGVIDTQYF
TGCAGCGTTGAAGAAACGGGAGTAATAGATACGCAGTATTTT
>.|TRBJ2-7|TRBV7-9|.
CASSLDTVEYF
TGTGCCAGCAGCTTAGACACCGTAGAGTACTTC
>.|TRBJ1-3|TRBV7-9|.
CASSRTGLGNTIYF
TGTGCCAGCAGCCGTACCGGGCTCGGAAACACCATATATTTT
>.|TRBJ2-3|TRBV9|.
CASSVEGRSDTQYF
TGTGCCAGCAGCGTAGAGGGTAGATCGGATACGCAGTATTTT
>.|TRBJ1-1|TRBV2|.
CASSDGLPTEAFF
TGTGCCAGCAGTGACGGACTACCCACTGAAGCTTTCTTT
>TRBD1|TRBJ1-2|TRBV15|.
CATSRVQGFSGYTF
TGTGCCACCAGCAGAGTACAGGGGTTTTCTGGCTACACCTTC
>.|TRBJ2-7|TRBV18|.
CASSLPQGIEQYF
TGTGCCAGCTCACTACCACAGGGAATCGAGCAGTACTTC
>.|TRBJ1-2|TRBV6-6|.
CASSPHDRSTYGYTF
TGTGCCAGCAGTCCCCACGACAGGTCTACCTATGGCTACACCTTC
>.|TRBJ2-5|TRBV12-5|.
CASAGASETQYF
TGTGCTAGTGCAGGGGCCTCGGAGACCCAGTACTTC
>.|TRBJ2-7|TRBV7-9|.
CASSLHLAEGREQYF
TGTGCCAGCAGCTTACACCTAGCAGAAGGGAGGGAGCAGTACTTC
>.|TRBJ1-5|TRBV28|.
CAPYYREGNQPQHF
TGTGCTCCCTATTACAGGGAAGGCAATCAGCCCCAGCATTTT
>TRBD2|TRBJ2-1|TRBV29-1|.
CSVDGGLAGVNEQFF
TGCAGCGTTGATGGGGGACTAGCGGGAGTCAATGAGCAGTTCTTC
>TRBD2|TRBJ2-5|TRBV28|.
CASSLSGRETQYF
TGTGCCAGCAGTTTGAGCGGGAGGGAGACCCAGTACTTC